This TCR beta chain was captured in a study of neurological immune-mediated disorders (dated by TCRdb to between 2019 and 2020). About the study as a whole: Of the 35 or so multiple sclerosis patients, some 30 had relapsing-remitting MS and 3 had secondary progressive MS. Peripheral blood TCR-beta repertoires from patients with HTLV-I-associated myelopathy (HAM/TSP), patients with multiple sclerosis, and healthy controls were compared in the study using UMI-based sequencing. The cohort was made up of 60 to 75 subjects, consisting of about 15 HAM/TSP patients, roughly 35 multiple sclerosis patients and around 20 healthy controls. Alongside PBMC samples, the set of some 97 TCR-beta libraries contained longitudinal samples, technical triplicates, and paired CD4+ and CD8+ T-cell subsets that had been sorted.

For the unsorted PBMC libraries, 2 million PBMCs were stored in RNAlater at -80 degrees C until RNA extraction and were used to generate the libraries. Multiple sclerosis patients were enrolled in a US clinical protocol evaluating disease progression by magnetic resonance imaging. Peripheral blood was subjected to Ficoll-Hypaque density gradient centrifugation to isolate PBMCs, which were then cryopreserved in liquid nitrogen. To synthesize cDNA, template-switch 5'RACE was performed with a primer carrying a 10-nucleotide random unique molecular identifier so that each TCR transcript was tagged. Every sequencing run covered 15-18 subjects and yielded more than 160 million TCR-beta sequences. The RNeasy kit was used to extract total RNA. TCR-beta VDJ regions were amplified with primers for the TCR constant region and the 5'RACE anchor, using the KAPA Real-time Library Amplification kit. A first PCR added sample indexes and Illumina adaptors, after which a second PCR increased the library yield. The roughly 650 bp TCR product was size-selected on a 2% E-gel SizeSelection system after Ampure bead purification. Before pooling, libraries had their quality checked on a Bioanalyzer, their concentration measured with Qubit, and their quantity determined with the Kapa Library Quantification kit. An Illumina HiSeq 2500 was used to sequence the libraries paired-end at 2 x 150 bp. To increase sequence diversity, about 25-30% phiX was spiked into each library pool. From the authors' description of their analysis: Quality-filtered reads were processed with the UMI-based MiGEC pipeline, and over 80% of raw TCR sequences were removed by the MiGEC pipeline during error correction. VDJ genes were aligned to IMGT germline references, and clonotypes were defined by unique CDR3 amino acid sequence plus V-J genes. Clonal expansion, Shannon diversity, and CDR3 relatedness (CalcPairwiseDistances, ClusterSamples) were evaluated with VDJtools, and phylogenetic trees were built with CLCbio workbench. Using coefficient-of-variation modelling across technical triplicates, the study counted a clone as expanded if it had at least 8 unique UMIs. TCRdb itself trimmed the public reads at Q25 with fastp, ran MiXCR and retained productive beta chains. Each entry merges the rows of one CDR3 protein and shows their most common DNA and genes. These V and J calls originate from TCRdb's pipeline instead of the authors' own analysis. For this sample the table gives some 70,000 distinct CDR3 sequences, of which 3.5% to 5% were detected only once. The top ten hold approximately 6.9% of the sample.

The research as a whole found: TCR clonal expansion was highest in HAM/TSP patients and lowest in MS patients, with MS patients falling below even healthy controls. Across subjects, expanded clones never shared an identical CDR3 amino acid sequence, which suggests that the TCR-beta repertoires in every group were private. In phylogenetic analysis, the repertoires of 18 of 34 MS patients grouped into a cluster of related CDR3 sequences, which suggests a possible signature at the repertoire level. The MS cluster showed no association with clinical or MRI features, and the authors stated that larger cohorts are needed.

Concerning this clonotype itself: Its antigen is still unknown. Per-base qualities were not stored, and no clone one base away is much larger.

This sequence originates from a man aged 25 to 45 with multiple sclerosis. Sequencing was carried out using PBMCs.

The CDR3 reads CASSESAGGQGTQYF. DNA sequence: TGCGCCAGCAGTGAGTCGGCGGGGGGGCAAGGTACGCAGTATTTT. In this chain, TRBV10-1 is recombined with TRBJ2-3, with TRBD2 matching 9 junction bases. The germline V end is reduced by 0 bases and the J end by 8 bases; junction bases left unmatched: 6. CDR1 WNHNN and CDR2 SYGVQD were looked up in the germline V gene (reference sequence). Measured from the cysteine to the phenylalanine, the CDR3 is 15 residues long. Just CDR3 DNA is preserved here, 45 bases in frame from base 1.